This T cell receptor beta chain emerged from a study of PD-1 blockade in classical Hodgkin lymphoma. In its sample, this clone was seen once. The data were produced by immunoSEQ multiplex PCR, yet TCRdb's version contains in-frame clones alone and is incomplete. The table has 40,000 to 65,000 clones, around 86% seen once. Described time point: cycle 4 day 1 (C4D1), after five to seven weeks of nivolumab. The patients all showed relapse after autologous stem cell transplantation, while their brentuximab vedotin exposure varied. The source is a human donor with classical Hodgkin lymphoma. The starting material was peripheral blood mononuclear cells (PBMCs), obtained before the fourth cycle of nivolumab.

CDR3 in amino acids: CASSVRVADTQYF. CDR3 nucleotides: TGTGCCAGCAGCGTCAGGGTCGCAGATACGCAGTATTTT. This chain joins TRBV9 and TRBJ2-3, with D maybe TRBD1 (5 bases). Germline V gene lookup returns CDR1 SGDLS and CDR2 YYNGEE. The V and J ends lost 2 bases and 4 bases respectively, with 8 bases between them. There are 13 residues in the CDR3. Together with reference TRBV9 and TRBJ2-3, the CDR3 gives the full variable domain: DSGVTQTPKHLITATGQRVTLRCSPRSGDLSVYWYQQSLDQGLQFLIQYYNGEERAKGNILERFSAQQFPDLHSELNLSSLELGDSALYFCASSVRVADTQYFGPGTRLTVL.